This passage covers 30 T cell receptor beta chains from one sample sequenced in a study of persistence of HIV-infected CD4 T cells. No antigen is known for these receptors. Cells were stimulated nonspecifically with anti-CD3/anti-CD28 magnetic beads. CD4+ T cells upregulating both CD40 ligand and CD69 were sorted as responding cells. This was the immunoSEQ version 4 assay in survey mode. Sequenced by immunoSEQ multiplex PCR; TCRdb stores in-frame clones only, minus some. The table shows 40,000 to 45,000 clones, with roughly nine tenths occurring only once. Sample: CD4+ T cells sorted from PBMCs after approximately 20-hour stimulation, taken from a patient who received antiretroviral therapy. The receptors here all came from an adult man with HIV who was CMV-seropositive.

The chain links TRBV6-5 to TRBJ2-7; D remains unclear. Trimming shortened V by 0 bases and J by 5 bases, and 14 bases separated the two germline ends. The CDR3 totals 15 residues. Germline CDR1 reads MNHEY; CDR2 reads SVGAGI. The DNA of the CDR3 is TGTGCCAGCAGTTACTCGACTGGTGACTGGGACGAGCAGTACTTC. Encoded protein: CASSYSTGDWDEQYF.

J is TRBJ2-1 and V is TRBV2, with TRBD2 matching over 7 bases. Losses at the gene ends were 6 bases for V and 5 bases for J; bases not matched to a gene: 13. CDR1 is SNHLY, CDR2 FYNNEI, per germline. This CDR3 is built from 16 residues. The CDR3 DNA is TGTGCCAGCAGCCCAAAGGGCCTAGCGGTGAACAATGAGCAGTTCTTC. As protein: CASSPKGLAVNNEQFF.

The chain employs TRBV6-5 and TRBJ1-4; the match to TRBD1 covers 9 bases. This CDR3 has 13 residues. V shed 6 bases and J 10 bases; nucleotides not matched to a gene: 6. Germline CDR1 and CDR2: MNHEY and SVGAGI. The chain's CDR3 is CASRIMTGGKLFF. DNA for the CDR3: TGTGCCAGCAGAATAATGACAGGGGGAAAACTGTTTTTT.

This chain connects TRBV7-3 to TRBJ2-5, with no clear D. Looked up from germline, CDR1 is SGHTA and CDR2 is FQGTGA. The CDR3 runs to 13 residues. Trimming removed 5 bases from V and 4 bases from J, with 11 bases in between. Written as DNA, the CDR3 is TGTGCCAGCAGCCAATTAGGCGGAGAGACCCAGTACTTC. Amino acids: CASSQLGGETQYF.

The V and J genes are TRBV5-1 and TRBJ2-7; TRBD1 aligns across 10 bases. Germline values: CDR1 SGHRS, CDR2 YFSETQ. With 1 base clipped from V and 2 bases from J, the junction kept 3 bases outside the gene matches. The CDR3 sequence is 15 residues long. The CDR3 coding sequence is TGCGCCAGCAGCTTGCAAGGACAGGGGGCCTACGAGCAGTACTTC. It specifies CASSLQGQGAYEQYF.

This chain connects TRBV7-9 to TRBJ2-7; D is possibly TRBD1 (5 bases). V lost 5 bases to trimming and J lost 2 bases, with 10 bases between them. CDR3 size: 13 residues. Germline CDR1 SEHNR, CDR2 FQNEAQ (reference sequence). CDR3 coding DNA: TGTGCCAGCAGCCGGACACTTACCTACGAGCAGTACTTC. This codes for CASSRTLTYEQYF.

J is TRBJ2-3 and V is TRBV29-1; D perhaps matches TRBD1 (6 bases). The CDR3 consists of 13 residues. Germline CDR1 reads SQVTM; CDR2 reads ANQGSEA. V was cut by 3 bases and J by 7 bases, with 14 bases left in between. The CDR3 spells CSVDSQGQYTQYF. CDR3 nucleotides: TGCAGCGTTGATAGCCAGGGACAATATACGCAGTATTTT.

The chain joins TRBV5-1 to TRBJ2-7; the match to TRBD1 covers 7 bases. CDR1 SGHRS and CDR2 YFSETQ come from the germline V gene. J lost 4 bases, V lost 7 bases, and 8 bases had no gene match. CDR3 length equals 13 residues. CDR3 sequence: CASGAGGLYEQYF. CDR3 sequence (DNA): TGCGCCAGCGGGGCAGGGGGTCTATACGAGCAGTACTTC. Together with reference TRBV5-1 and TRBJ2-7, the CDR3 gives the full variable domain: KAGVTQTPRYLIKTRGQQVTLSCSPISGHRSVSWYQQTPGQGLQFLFEYFSETQRNKGNFPGRFSGRQFSNSRSEMNVSTLELGDSALYLCASGAGGLYEQYFGPGTRLTVT.

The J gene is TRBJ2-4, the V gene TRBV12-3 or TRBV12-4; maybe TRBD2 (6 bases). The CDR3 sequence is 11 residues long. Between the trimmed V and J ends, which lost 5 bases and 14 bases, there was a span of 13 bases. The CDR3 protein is CASSQGRGKYF. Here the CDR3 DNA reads TGTGCCAGCAGTCAGGGTCGGGGGAAGTACTTC.

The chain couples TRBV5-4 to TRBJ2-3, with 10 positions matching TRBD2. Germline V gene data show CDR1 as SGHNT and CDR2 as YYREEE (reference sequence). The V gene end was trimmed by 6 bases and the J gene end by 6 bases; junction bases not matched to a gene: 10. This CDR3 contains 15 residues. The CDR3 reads CASTSTSGVIDTQYF. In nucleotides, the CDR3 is TGTGCCAGCACCTCAACTAGCGGGGTCATTGATACGCAGTATTTT. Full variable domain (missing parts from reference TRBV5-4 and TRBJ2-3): ETGVTQSPTHLIKTRGQQVTLRCSSQSGHNTVSWYQQALGQGPQFIFQYYREEENGRGNFPPRFSGLQFPNYSSELNVNALELDDSALYLCASTSTSGVIDTQYFGPGTRLTVL.

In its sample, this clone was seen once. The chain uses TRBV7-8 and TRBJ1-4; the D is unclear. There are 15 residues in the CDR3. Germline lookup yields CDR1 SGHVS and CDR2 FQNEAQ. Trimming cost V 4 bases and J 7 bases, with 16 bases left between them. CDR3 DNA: TGTGCCAGCAGCTCCCCGGGCGCAGGCGGTGAAAAACTGTTTTTT. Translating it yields CASSSPGAGGEKLFF. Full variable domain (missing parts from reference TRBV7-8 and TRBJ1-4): GAGVSQSPRYKVAKRGQDVALRCDPISGHVSLFWYQQALGQGPEFLTYFQNEAQLDKSGLPSDRFFAERPEGSVSTLKIQRTQQEDSAVYLCASSSPGAGGEKLFFGSGTQLSVL.

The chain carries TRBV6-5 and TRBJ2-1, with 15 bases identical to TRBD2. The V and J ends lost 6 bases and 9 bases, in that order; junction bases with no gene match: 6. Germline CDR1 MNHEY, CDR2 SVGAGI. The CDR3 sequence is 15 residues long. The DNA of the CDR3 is TGTGCCAGCAGAGCCGGGACTAGCGGGGGGAGTGAGCAGTTCTTC. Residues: CASRAGTSGGSEQFF.

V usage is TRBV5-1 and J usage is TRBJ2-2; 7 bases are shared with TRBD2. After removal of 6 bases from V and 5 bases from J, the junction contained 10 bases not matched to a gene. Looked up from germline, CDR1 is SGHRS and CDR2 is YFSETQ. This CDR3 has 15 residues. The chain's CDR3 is CASTRERGNTGELFF. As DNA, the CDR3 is TGCGCCAGCACACGCGAGCGGGGAAATACCGGGGAGCTGTTTTTT. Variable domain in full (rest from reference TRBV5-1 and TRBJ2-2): KAGVTQTPRYLIKTRGQQVTLSCSPISGHRSVSWYQQTPGQGLQFLFEYFSETQRNKGNFPGRFSGRQFSNSRSEMNVSTLELGDSALYLCASTRERGNTGELFFGEGSRLTVL.

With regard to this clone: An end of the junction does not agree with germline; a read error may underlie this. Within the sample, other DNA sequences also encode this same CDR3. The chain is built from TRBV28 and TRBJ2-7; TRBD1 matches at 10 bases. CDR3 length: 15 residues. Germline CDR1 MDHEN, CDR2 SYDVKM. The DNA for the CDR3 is TGTGCCAGTAGTTTGCCCCGGGACAGGGGCTACGAGCAGTACTTC. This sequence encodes CASSLPRDRGYEQYF.

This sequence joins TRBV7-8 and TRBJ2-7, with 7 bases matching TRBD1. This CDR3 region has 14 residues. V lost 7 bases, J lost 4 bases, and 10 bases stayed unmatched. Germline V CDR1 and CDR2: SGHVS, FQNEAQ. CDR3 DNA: TGTGCCAGCACCCAGACAGGGAAGAAATACGAGCAGTACTTC. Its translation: CASTQTGKKYEQYF.

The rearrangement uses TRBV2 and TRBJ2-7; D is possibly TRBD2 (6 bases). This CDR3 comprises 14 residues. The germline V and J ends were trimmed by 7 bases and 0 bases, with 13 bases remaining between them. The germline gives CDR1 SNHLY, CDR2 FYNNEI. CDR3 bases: TGTGCCAGCAAAGGAAGGGAGGCCTCCTACGAGCAGTACTTC. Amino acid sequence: CASKGREASYEQYF. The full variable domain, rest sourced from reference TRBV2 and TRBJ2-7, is EPEVTQTPSHQVTQMGQEVILRCVPISNHLYFYWYRQILGQKVEFLVSFYNNEISEKSEIFDDQFSVERPDGSNFTLKIRSTKLEDSAMYFCASKGREASYEQYFGPGTRLTVT.

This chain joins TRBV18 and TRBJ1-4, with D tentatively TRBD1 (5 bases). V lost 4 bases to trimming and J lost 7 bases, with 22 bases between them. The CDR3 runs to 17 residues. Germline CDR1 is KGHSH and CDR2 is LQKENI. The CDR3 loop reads CASSRQNAAIKSEKLFF. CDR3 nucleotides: TGTGCCAGCTCACGACAGAACGCCGCCATTAAAAGTGAAAAACTGTTTTTT.

For the CDR3, the DNA is TGTGCCAGCAGTTTTAGGGACTTACTTTATCAGCCCCAGCATTTT. It specifies CASSFRDLLYQPQHF. The chain recombines TRBV28 with TRBJ1-5, with D tentatively TRBD1 (5 bases). Germline V gene data show CDR1 as MDHEN and CDR2 as SYDVKM. CDR3 length: 15 residues. The ends were cut back, 3 bases at V and 5 bases at J, with 14 bases in the middle. Filled out from reference TRBV28 and TRBJ1-5, the complete variable domain reads DVKVTQSSRYLVKRTGEKVFLECVQDMDHENMFWYRQDPGLGLRLIYFSYDVKMKEKGDIPEGYSVSREKKERFSLILESASTNQTSMYLCASSFRDLLYQPQHFGDGTRLSIL.

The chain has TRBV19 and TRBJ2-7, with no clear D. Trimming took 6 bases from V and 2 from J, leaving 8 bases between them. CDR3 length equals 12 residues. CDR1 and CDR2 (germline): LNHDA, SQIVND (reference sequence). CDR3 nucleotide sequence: TGTGCCAGTAGGGGGAATCCCTACGAGCAGTACTTC. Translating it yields CASRGNPYEQYF.

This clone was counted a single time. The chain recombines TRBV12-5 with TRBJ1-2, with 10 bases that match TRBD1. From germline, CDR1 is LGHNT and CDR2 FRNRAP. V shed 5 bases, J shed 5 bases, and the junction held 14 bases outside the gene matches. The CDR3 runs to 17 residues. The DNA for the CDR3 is TGTGCTAGTGGTACGACAGGGGGCGAGGTAGTCATTTATGGCTACACCTTC. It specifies CASGTTGGEVVIYGYTF.

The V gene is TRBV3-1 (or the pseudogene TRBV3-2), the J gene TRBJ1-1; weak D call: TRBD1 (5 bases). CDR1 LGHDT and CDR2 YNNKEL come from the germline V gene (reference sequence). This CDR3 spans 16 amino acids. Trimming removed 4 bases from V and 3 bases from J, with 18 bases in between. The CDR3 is CASSPLRGNYDTEAFF. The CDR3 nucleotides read TGTGCCAGCAGCCCATTACGGGGGAACTACGACACTGAAGCTTTCTTT.

The CDR3: CASSPVDGYTDTQYF. The DNA for the CDR3 is TGTGCCAGCAGCCCCGTTGACGGATACACAGATACGCAGTATTTT. The chain is built from TRBV9 and TRBJ2-3; D call uncertain. Trimming removed 4 bases at V and 2 bases at J, with 14 bases between. CDR1 and CDR2 from the germline V gene are SGDLS and YYNGEE. The CDR3 sequence is 15 residues long. The whole variable domain, filled in from reference TRBV9 and TRBJ2-3, reads DSGVTQTPKHLITATGQRVTLRCSPRSGDLSVYWYQQSLDQGLQFLIQYYNGEERAKGNILERFSAQQFPDLHSELNLSSLELGDSALYFCASSPVDGYTDTQYFGPGTRLTVL.

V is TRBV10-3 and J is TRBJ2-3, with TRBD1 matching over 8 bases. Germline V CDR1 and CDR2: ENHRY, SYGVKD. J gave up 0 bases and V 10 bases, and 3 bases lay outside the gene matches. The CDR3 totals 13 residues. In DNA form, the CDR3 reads TGTGCCACCTGGACAGGGAGCACAGATACGCAGTATTTT. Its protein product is CATWTGSTDTQYF.

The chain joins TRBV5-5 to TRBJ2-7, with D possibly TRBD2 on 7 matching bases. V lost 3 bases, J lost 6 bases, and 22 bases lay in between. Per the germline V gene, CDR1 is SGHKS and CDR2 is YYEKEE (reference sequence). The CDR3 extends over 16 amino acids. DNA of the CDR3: TGTGCCAGCAGCTCCCAACGCGGGGGCGGGGGCGGCGAGCAGTACTTC. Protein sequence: CASSSQRGGGGGEQYF.

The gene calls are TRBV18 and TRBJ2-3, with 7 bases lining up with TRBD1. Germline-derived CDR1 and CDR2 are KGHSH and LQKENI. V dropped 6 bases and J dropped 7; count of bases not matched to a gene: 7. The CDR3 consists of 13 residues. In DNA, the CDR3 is TGTGCCAGCTCTAAGGACAGGCCGAATACGCAGTATTTT. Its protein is CASSKDRPNTQYF.

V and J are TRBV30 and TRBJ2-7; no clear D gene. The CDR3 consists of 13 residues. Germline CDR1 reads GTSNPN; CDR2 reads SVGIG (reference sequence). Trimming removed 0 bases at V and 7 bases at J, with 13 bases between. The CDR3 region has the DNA TGTGCCTGGAGTGTCTGGGGTTTCGGTGAGCAGTACTTC. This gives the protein CAWSVWGFGEQYF.

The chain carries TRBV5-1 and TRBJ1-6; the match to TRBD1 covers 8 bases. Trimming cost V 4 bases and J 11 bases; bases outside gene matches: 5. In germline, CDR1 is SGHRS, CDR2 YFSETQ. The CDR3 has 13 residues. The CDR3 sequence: CASSGDRGTPLHF. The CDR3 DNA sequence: TGCGCCAGCAGCGGAGACAGGGGCACACCCCTCCACTTT.

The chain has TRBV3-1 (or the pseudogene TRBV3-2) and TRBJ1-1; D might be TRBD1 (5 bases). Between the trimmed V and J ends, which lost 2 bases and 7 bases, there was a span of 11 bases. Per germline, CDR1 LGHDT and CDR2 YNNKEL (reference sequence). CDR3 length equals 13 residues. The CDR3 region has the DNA TGTGCCAGCAGCCAAAGGGGCCGGGGTGAAGCTTTCTTT. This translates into CASSQRGRGEAFF.

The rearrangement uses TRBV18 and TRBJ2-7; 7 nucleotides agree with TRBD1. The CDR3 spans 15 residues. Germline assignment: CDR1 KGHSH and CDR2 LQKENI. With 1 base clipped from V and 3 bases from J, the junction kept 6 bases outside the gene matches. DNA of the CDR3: TGTGCCAGCTCACCACAACTCCAGGGGGACTACGAGCAGTACTTC. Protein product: CASSPQLQGDYEQYF. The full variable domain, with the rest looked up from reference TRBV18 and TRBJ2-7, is NAGVMQNPRHLVRRRGQEARLRCSPMKGHSHVYWYRQLPEEGLKFMVYLQKENIIDESGMPKERFSAEFPKEGPSILRIQQVVRGDSAAYFCASSPQLQGDYEQYFGPGTRLTVT.

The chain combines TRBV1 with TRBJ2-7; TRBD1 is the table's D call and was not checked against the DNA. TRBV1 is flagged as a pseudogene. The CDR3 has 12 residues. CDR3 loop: CTRRDRDYEQYF. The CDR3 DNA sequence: TGCACCAGAAGGGACAGGGATTACGAGCAGTACTTC.